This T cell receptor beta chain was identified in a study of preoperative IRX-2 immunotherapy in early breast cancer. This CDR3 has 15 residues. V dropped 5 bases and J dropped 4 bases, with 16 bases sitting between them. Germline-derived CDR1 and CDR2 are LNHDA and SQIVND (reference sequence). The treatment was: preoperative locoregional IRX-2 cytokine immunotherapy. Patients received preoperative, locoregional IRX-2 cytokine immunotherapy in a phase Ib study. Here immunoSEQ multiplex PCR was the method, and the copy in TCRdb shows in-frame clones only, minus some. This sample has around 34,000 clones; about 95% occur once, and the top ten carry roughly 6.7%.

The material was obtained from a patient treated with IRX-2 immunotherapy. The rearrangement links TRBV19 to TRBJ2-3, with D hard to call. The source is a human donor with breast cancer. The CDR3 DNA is TGTGCCAGTAGTGTGGGCCTCATCGGCGCAGATACGCAGTATTTT. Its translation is CASSVGLIGADTQYF.